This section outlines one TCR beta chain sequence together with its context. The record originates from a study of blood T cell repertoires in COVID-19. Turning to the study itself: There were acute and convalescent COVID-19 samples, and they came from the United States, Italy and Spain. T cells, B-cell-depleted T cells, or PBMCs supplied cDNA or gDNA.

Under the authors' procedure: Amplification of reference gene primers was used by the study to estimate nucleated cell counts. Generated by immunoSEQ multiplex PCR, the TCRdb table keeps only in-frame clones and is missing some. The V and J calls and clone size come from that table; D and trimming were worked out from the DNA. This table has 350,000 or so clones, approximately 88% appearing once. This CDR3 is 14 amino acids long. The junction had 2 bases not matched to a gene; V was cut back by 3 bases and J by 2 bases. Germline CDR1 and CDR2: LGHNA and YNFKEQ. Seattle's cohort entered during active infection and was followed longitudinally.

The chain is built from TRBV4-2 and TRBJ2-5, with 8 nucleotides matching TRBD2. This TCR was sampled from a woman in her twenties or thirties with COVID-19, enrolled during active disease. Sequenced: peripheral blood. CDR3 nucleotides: TGTGCCAGCAGCCAGGGACTAGGGCAAGAGACCCAGTACTTC. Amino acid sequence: CASSQGLGQETQYF.